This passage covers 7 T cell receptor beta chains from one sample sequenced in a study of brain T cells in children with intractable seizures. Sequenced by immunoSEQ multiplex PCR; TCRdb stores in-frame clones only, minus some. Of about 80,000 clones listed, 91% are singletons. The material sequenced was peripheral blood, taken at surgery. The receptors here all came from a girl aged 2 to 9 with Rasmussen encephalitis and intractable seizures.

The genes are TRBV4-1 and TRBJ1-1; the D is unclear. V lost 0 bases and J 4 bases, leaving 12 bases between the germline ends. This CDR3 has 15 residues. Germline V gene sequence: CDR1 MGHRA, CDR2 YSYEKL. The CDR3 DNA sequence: TGCGCCAGCAGCCAAGAGCCACACTGGGGCACTGAAGCTTTCTTT. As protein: CASSQEPHWGTEAFF.

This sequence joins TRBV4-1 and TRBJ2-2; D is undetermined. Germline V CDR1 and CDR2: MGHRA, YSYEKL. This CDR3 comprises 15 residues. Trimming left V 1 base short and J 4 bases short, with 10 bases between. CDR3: CASSQAWRSTGELFF. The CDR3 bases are TGCGCCAGCAGCCAAGCGTGGCGGAGCACCGGGGAGCTGTTTTTT.

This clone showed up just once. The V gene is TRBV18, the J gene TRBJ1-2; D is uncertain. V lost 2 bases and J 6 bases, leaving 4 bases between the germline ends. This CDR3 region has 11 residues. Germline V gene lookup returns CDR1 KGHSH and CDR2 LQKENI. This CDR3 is CASSPGNGYTF. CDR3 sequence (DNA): TGTGCCAGCTCACCAGGAAATGGCTACACCTTC.

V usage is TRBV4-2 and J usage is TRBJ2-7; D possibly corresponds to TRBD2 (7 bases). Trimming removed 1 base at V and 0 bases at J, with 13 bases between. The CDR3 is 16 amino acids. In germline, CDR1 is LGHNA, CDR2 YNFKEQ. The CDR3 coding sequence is TGTGCCAGCAGCCAAGCGGCGGGGGCAAACTCCTACGAGCAGTACTTC. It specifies CASSQAAGANSYEQYF.

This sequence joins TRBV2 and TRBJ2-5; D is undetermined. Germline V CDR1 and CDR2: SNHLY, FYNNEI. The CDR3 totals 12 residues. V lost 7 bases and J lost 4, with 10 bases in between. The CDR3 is CASTEVRETQYF. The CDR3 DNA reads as TGTGCCAGCACCGAGGTCCGAGAGACCCAGTACTTC.

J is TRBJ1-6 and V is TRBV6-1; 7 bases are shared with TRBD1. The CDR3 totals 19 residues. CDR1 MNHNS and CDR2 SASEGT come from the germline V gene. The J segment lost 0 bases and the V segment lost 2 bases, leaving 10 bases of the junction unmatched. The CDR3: CASSESIGGQSSYNSPLHF. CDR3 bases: TGTGCCAGCAGTGAATCGATCGGGGGACAGAGCTCCTATAATTCACCCCTCCACTTT.

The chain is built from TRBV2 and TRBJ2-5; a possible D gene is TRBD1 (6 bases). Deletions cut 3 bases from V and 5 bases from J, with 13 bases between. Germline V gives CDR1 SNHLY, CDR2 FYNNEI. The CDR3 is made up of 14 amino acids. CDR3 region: CASSEQGPSETQYF. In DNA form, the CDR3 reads TGTGCCAGCAGTGAGCAGGGGCCCTCGGAGACCCAGTACTTC.